The 19 T cell receptor beta chains below were found in one sample sequenced in a study of shared clonotypes between healthy human individuals. Sequenced by immunoSEQ multiplex PCR; TCRdb stores in-frame clones only, minus some. The sample contains about 450,000 clones, about 76% of which appear only once. Sequenced: PBMCs. These receptors all come from a woman in her thirties or forties in good health. Some clones in this sample may be carry-over from other donors' samples.

The chain joins TRBV7-6 to TRBJ2-7; 10 nucleotides line up with TRBD1. The V gene end was trimmed by 1 base and the J gene end by 5 bases; junction bases not matched to a gene: 8. The germline CDR1 and CDR2 sequences are SGHVS and FNYEAQ. This CDR3 is 16 amino acids long. CDR3 loop: CASSLEGGTGAHEQYF. CDR3 nucleotide sequence: TGTGCCAGCAGCTTAGAGGGGGGGACAGGGGCACACGAGCAGTACTTC.

The chain employs TRBV4-1 and TRBJ1-4; no definite D call. There are 13 residues in the CDR3. Between the trimmed V and J ends, which lost 3 bases and 7 bases, there was a span of 9 bases. From germline, CDR1 is MGHRA and CDR2 YSYEKL. DNA of the CDR3: TGCGCCAGCAGCCAGGGTATAAGTGAAAAACTGTTTTTT. It codes for CASSQGISEKLFF.

This rearrangement joins TRBV28 to TRBJ1-1; D call uncertain. This CDR3 comprises 15 residues. Germline V lookup: CDR1 MDHEN, CDR2 SYDVKM. Trimming pared 5 bases from V and 0 bases from J, leaving 13 bases between. CDR3 protein: CASSPSDRLNTEAFF. The CDR3 coding sequence is TGTGCCAGCAGTCCCTCAGACCGGCTGAACACTGAAGCTTTCTTT.

About this clone itself: The DNA is left out, because the CDR3 cannot be placed on it with certainty; the CDR3 is given as TCRdb lists it. The rearrangement uses TRBV6-1 and TRBJ1-5. The CDR3 has 14 residues if both end residues are counted. The V gene's germline CDR1 is MNHNS and CDR2 SASEGT. The CDR3: CASILDGANQPQHF.

The CDR3 here is CASSYSGDPAFF. The CDR3 DNA is TGTGCCAGCAGTTACTCAGGGGACCCAGCTTTCTTT. The gene calls are TRBV6-6 and TRBJ1-1; tentatively, D is TRBD1 (5 bases). The CDR3 covers 12 residues. Germline-derived CDR1 and CDR2 are MNHNY and SVGAGI (reference sequence). V was pared by 0 bases and J by 10 bases, with 9 bases between.

This chain connects TRBV19 to TRBJ2-2; D is ambiguous. Germline V gives CDR1 LNHDA, CDR2 SQIVND (reference sequence). Deletions cut 6 bases from V and 0 bases from J, with 11 bases between. This CDR3 is 15 amino acids long. The CDR3 loop is CASRASATNTGELFF. The CDR3 DNA sequence: TGTGCCAGTAGGGCTAGTGCCACGAACACCGGGGAGCTGTTTTTT.

The gene calls are TRBV4-1 and TRBJ1-4, with D possibly TRBD1 on 6 matching bases. Between the trimmed V and J ends, which lost 4 bases and 2 bases, there was a span of 11 bases. Germline loops: CDR1 MGHRA, CDR2 YSYEKL. CDR3 length: 15 amino acids. CDR3 loop: CASSPTGSTNEKLFF. As DNA, the CDR3 is TGCGCCAGCAGCCCAACAGGGAGTACTAATGAAAAACTGTTTTTT.

The chain uses TRBV7-2 and TRBJ2-6; D is possibly TRBD1 (5 bases). Deletions cut 5 bases from V and 0 bases from J, with 11 bases between. Germline V lookup: CDR1 SGHTA, CDR2 FQGNSA. This CDR3 region has 16 residues. In DNA form, the CDR3 reads TGTGCCAGCAGCAAAAAAGGGGTCTCTGGGGCCAACGTCCTGACTTTC. Translated, it gives CASSKKGVSGANVLTF.

V usage is TRBV5-4 and J usage is TRBJ2-7; D is possibly TRBD2 (7 bases). Germline CDR1 and CDR2: SGHNT and YYREEE (reference sequence). Trimming took off 1 base at V and 0 bases at J, with 11 bases between the two ends. The CDR3 spans 15 residues. CDR3 sequence reads: CASSLWGGLSYEQYF. The CDR3 region has the DNA TGTGCCAGCAGCTTGTGGGGGGGGCTCTCCTACGAGCAGTACTTC. Full variable domain (remainder filled in from reference TRBV5-4 and TRBJ2-7): ETGVTQSPTHLIKTRGQQVTLRCSSQSGHNTVSWYQQALGQGPQFIFQYYREEENGRGNFPPRFSGLQFPNYSSELNVNALELDDSALYLCASSLWGGLSYEQYFGPGTRLTVT.

V is TRBV5-1 and J is TRBJ2-7, with D tentatively TRBD2 (6 bases). Trimming pared 4 bases from V and 2 bases from J, leaving 16 bases between. CDR1 and CDR2 (germline): SGHRS, YFSETQ. CDR3 length equals 15 residues. As DNA, the CDR3 is TGCGCCAGCAGCGCGGGATGGGGCGGTACCTACGAGCAGTACTTC. Translation: CASSAGWGGTYEQYF.

The chain combines TRBV20-1 with TRBJ1-2, with a tentative D call TRBD1 (6 bases). The ends were cut back, 6 bases at V and 8 bases at J, with 13 bases in the middle. Germline V lookup: CDR1 DFQATT, CDR2 SNEGSKA (reference sequence). CDR3 length equals 11 residues. The CDR3 loop reads CSAGGAAGYTF. For the CDR3, the DNA is TGCAGTGCCGGGGGGGCGGCGGGCTACACCTTC.

This chain uses TRBV30 with TRBJ1-1; D ambiguous. CDR1 and CDR2 from the germline V gene are GTSNPN and SVGIG (reference sequence). The CDR3 is made up of 13 amino acids. V lost 7 bases to trimming and J lost 8 bases, with 20 bases between them. The CDR3 DNA is TGTGCCTCTCAGAGGAGGGCCGCTCTGGAAGCTTTCTTT. Amino acids: CASQRRAALEAFF.

The chain recombines TRBV19 with TRBJ1-5; no clear D. The CDR3 runs 14 residues. Trimming shortened V by 10 bases and J by 1 base, and 14 bases separated the two germline ends. Looked up from germline, CDR1 is LNHDA and CDR2 is SQIVND (reference sequence). CDR3 residues: CATLSGNSNQPQHF. For the CDR3, the DNA is TGTGCCACCCTGTCGGGTAACAGCAATCAGCCCCAGCATTTT.

This chain connects TRBV12-5 to TRBJ2-6; no firm D call. The V gene's germline CDR1 is LGHNT and CDR2 FRNRAP. The CDR3 has 15 amino acids. The CDR3 is CAPPGTRSGANVLTF. The CDR3 bases are TGTGCCCCCCCTGGCACCCGCTCTGGGGCCAACGTCCTGACTTTC.

The chain employs TRBV2 and TRBJ2-5; 11 bases are a match to TRBD2. The CDR3 covers 16 residues. The V gene's germline CDR1 is SNHLY and CDR2 FYNNEI. V gave up 6 bases and J gave up 1 base; unmatched junction bases: 7. The chain's CDR3 is CASRLAGAGGQETQYF. As DNA, the CDR3 is TGTGCCAGCAGACTAGCGGGGGCCGGGGGCCAAGAGACCCAGTACTTC.

J is TRBJ1-1 and V is TRBV7-9; no clear D. Germline assignment: CDR1 SEHNR and CDR2 FQNEAQ (reference sequence). The length of the CDR3 is 12 residues. The V end was cut by 3 bases, the J end by 11 bases, with 13 bases between. CDR3 bases: TGTGCCAGCAGCTTGGGCCGGGGAGGGGCTTTCTTT. Residues: CASSLGRGGAFF.

The genes are TRBV4-1 and TRBJ2-7; D might be TRBD2 (5 bases). The CDR3 sequence is 12 residues long. The V and J ends lost 2 bases and 6 bases respectively, with 8 bases between them. Germline-derived CDR1 and CDR2 are MGHRA and YSYEKL. The CDR3 loop is CASSQPGSEQYF. CDR3 nucleotide sequence: TGCGCCAGCAGCCAACCGGGGTCCGAGCAGTACTTC.

In this sample, this clone turned up once. The V call is TRBV7-9, the J call TRBJ2-1; 15 bases line up with TRBD2. Trimming removed 5 bases from V and 7 bases from J; junction bases left unmatched: 6. The CDR3 spans 16 residues. Germline values: CDR1 SEHNR, CDR2 FQNEAQ (reference sequence). CDR3 residues: CASSRGGTSGRNEQFF. The CDR3 DNA follows: TGTGCCAGCAGCCGCGGAGGGACTAGCGGGAGGAATGAGCAGTTCTTC.

In its sample, this clone was seen a few times. This chain joins TRBV5-1 and TRBJ2-7, with TRBD2 matching 10 bases. Germline V lookup: CDR1 SGHRS, CDR2 YFSETQ. This CDR3 is 15 amino acids long. The V gene end was trimmed by 3 bases and the J gene end by 5 bases; junction bases not matched to a gene: 8. The chain's CDR3 is CASSSQAGGPDEQYF. For the CDR3, the DNA is TGCGCCAGCAGCTCACAAGCGGGAGGGCCCGACGAGCAGTACTTC.